Following are 6 T cell receptor beta chains from one sample sequenced in a study of Ad26.COV2.S vaccination and SARS-CoV-2 variants. Indicated treatment: around 19 received Ad26.COV2.S at low or high dose, single or two shots; about 5 received placebo; per-sample allocation not given. After the first vaccine or placebo injection, samples were drawn on day 63. Data came from immunoSEQ multiplex PCR; TCRdb stores just in-frame clones and leaves some out. The sample contains approximately 280,000 clones, 70% to 90% of which appear only once. This sample comprised peripheral blood, obtained in a trial of Ad26.COV2.S vaccine versus placebo. The origin of the receptors is a person aged 18 to 59 who received the Ad26.COV2.S COVID-19 vaccine or a placebo.

The rearrangement uses TRBV10-3 and TRBJ1-2, with D unresolved. Between the trimmed V and J ends, which lost 8 bases and 5 bases, there was a span of 9 bases. The germline V gene has CDR1 ENHRY and CDR2 SYGVKD. This CDR3 is built from 11 residues. CDR3 DNA: TGTGCCATCGGAGCGGCGTATGGCTACACCTTC. Its protein product is CAIGAAYGYTF.

The J gene is TRBJ1-1, the V gene TRBV11-2; 9 nucleotides match TRBD1. The CDR3 has 14 residues. V lost 4 bases, J lost 1 base, and 1 base stayed unmatched. Germline V gene lookup returns CDR1 SGHAT and CDR2 FQNNGV. DNA for the CDR3: TGTGCCAGCAGCTGGGGACAGGGGAACACTGAAGCTTTCTTT. Translation: CASSWGQGNTEAFF.

The V and J genes are TRBV18 and TRBJ1-1, with D possibly TRBD1 on 6 matching bases. This CDR3 region has 15 residues. V was trimmed by 5 bases and J by 1 base, leaving 14 bases between them. The germline V gene encodes CDR1 KGHSH and CDR2 LQKENI. CDR3 sequence (DNA): TGTGCCAGCTCAGGCGGTAAAGGGGGGAACACTGAAGCTTTCTTT. This gives the protein CASSGGKGGNTEAFF. Using reference TRBV18 and TRBJ1-1 for the parts outside the CDR3, the full variable domain is NAGVMQNPRHLVRRRGQEARLRCSPMKGHSHVYWYRQLPEEGLKFMVYLQKENIIDESGMPKERFSAEFPKEGPSILRIQQVVRGDSAAYFCASSGGKGGNTEAFFGQGTRLTVV.

This chain uses TRBV29-1 with TRBJ2-3; 10 bases line up with TRBD2. CDR1 SQVTM and CDR2 ANQGSEA come from the germline V gene. Trimming at V came to 6 bases and at J to 5 bases, leaving 2 bases not matched to a gene. The CDR3 covers 12 residues. The CDR3 DNA follows: TGCAGCGTGATAGCGGGGGGAGATACGCAGTATTTT. This codes for CSVIAGGDTQYF.

The V gene is TRBV7-6, the J gene TRBJ2-1; 8 bases line up with TRBD1. With V trimmed by 5 bases and J by 3 bases, 6 bases remained unmatched. The CDR3 runs 15 residues. Germline V CDR1 and CDR2: SGHVS, FNYEAQ. CDR3 coding DNA: TGTGCCAGCAGCCCCCCTGGACAGGGCTACAATGAGCAGTTCTTC. Translation gives CASSPPGQGYNEQFF. The full variable domain, with the rest looked up from reference TRBV7-6 and TRBJ2-1, is GAGVSQSPRYKVTKRGQDVALRCDPISGHVSLYWYRQALGQGPEFLTYFNYEAQQDKSGLPNDRFSAERPEGSISTLTIQRTEQRDSAMYRCASSPPGQGYNEQFFGPGTRLTVL.

V is TRBV5-1 and J is TRBJ2-3, with no clear D. Trimming left V 0 bases short and J 5 bases short, with 16 bases between. The CDR3 is made up of 16 amino acids. Germline V gene lookup returns CDR1 SGHRS and CDR2 YFSETQ. CDR3 DNA sequence: TGCGCCAGCAGCTTGGAGGCCCGAATTAGAATAGATACGCAGTATTTT. Translating gives CASSLEARIRIDTQYF.